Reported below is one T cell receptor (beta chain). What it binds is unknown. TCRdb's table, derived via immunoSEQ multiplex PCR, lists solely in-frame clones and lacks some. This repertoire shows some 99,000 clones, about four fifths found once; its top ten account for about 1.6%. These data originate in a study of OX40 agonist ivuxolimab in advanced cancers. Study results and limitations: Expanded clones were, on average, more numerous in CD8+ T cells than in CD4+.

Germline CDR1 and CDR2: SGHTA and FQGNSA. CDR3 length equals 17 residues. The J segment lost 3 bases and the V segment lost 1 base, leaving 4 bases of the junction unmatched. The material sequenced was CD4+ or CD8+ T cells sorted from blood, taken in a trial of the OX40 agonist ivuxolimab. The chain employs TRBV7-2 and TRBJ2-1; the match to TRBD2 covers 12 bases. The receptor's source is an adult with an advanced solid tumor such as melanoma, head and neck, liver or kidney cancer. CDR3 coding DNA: TGTGCCAGCAGCTTAGGACTAGCGGGGGACCTCTACAATGAGCAGTTCTTC. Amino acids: CASSLGLAGDLYNEQFF. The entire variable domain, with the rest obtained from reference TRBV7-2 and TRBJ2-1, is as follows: GAGVSQSPSNKVTEKGKDVELRCDPISGHTALYWYRQSLGQGLEFLIYFQGNSAPDKSGLPSDRFSAERTGGSVSTLTIQRTQQEDSAVYLCASSLGLAGDLYNEQFFGPGTRLTVL.